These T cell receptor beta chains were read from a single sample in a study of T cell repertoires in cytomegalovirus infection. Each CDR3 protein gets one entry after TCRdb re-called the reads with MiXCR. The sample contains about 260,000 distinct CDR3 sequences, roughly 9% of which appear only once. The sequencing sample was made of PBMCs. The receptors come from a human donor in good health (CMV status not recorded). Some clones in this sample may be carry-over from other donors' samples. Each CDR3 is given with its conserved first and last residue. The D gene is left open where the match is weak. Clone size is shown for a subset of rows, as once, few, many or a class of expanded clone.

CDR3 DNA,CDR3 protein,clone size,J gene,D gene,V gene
TGCGCCAGCAGCCAAGATGGGACTAGCGATAATTGGGCACCAGATACGCAGTATTTT,CASSQDGTSDNWAPDTQYF,many,TRBJ2-3,TRBD2,TRBV4-1
TGTGCCAGCAGCAGGGGGGACAATAGCAATCAGCCCCAGCATTTT,CASSRGDNSNQPQHF,many,TRBJ1-5,-,TRBV7-2
TGTGCCAGTAGTCTCCTCGGACAGGGCGACACTGAAGCTTTCTTT,CASSLLGQGDTEAFF,many,TRBJ1-1,TRBD1,TRBV19
TGTGCCAGCAGAAGACAGGGTGGTAACACCGGGGAGCTGTTTTTT,CASRRQGGNTGELFF,-,TRBJ2-2,TRBD1,TRBV27
TGTGCCAGCAGTGGAGAGGTGCGGGATACGCAGTATTTT,CASSGEVRDTQYF,many,TRBJ2-3,-,TRBV6-2/TRBV6-3
TGTGCCAGCAGCCAAGTGGTAGCGGGAGGCTATGAGCAGTTCTTC,CASSQVVAGGYEQFF,-,TRBJ2-1,TRBD2,TRBV3-1
TGCAGCGTTCGCTTAGGTCCTAGCGAGCAGTACTTC,CSVRLGPSEQYF,few,TRBJ2-7,-,TRBV29-1
TGTGCTAGTGGTTTGTCGGGACAGGGGGCGGGCAATCAGCCCCAGCATTTT,CASGLSGQGAGNQPQHF,few,TRBJ1-5,TRBD1,TRBV12-5
TGTGCCAGCAGGCCATCGACAAGGAACACCGGGGAGCTGTTTTTT,CASRPSTRNTGELFF,many,TRBJ2-2,-,TRBV7-2
TGTGCCAGCAGCTTAGTACCGCCCGGGACAGGGGGGGGCCGTGGCATTCAGTACTTC,CASSLVPPGTGGGRGIQYF,many,TRBJ2-4,TRBD1,TRBV7-2
TGTGCCAGCAGGGGCAGGGGAAACACTGAAGCTTTCTTT,CASRGRGNTEAFF,many,TRBJ1-1,-,TRBV12-3/TRBV12-4
TGTGCCAGCAGTGAATCCCAGGGAGGGGAAAAACTGTTTTTT,CASSESQGGEKLFF,-,TRBJ1-4,-,TRBV25-1
TGTGCCAGCAGCCAAGCTGGCAGGGAGGCCTACAATGAGCAGTTCTTC,CASSQAGREAYNEQFF,many,TRBJ2-1,-,TRBV4-2
TGTGCCAGCAACCGTACAGAAAAGCCCAATCAGCCCCAGCATTTT,CASNRTEKPNQPQHF,many,TRBJ1-5,-,TRBV7-6
TGCAGTGCTAGACGGACAGGGGGCAACAATCAGCCCCAGCATTTT,CSARRTGGNNQPQHF,-,TRBJ1-5,TRBD1,TRBV20-1
TGTGCCAGCAGCTTTGATGGACCGCACACTGAAGCTTTCTTT,CASSFDGPHTEAFF,-,TRBJ1-1,-,TRBV11-3
TGCAGTGCTAGACCATTCACAGGGGGCCGGGATGAAAAACTGTTTTTT,CSARPFTGGRDEKLFF,few,TRBJ1-4,TRBD1,TRBV20-1
TGTGCCAGCAAGGGTGGACTGACCTACAATGAGCAGTTCTTC,CASKGGLTYNEQFF,many,TRBJ2-1,-,TRBV6-2/TRBV6-3
TGTGCCAGCAGTAGACAGGGTGCTGGCTACACCTTC,CASSRQGAGYTF,once,TRBJ1-2,TRBD1,TRBV27
TGTGCCAGCAGTGTCTGGGGGCCCGATAGCAATCAGCCCCAGCATTTT,CASSVWGPDSNQPQHF,many,TRBJ1-5,-,TRBV2
TGTGCCAGCAGCTTAGAATTTGGGGGTCGGGTAGATGAGCAGTTCTTC,CASSLEFGGRVDEQFF,-,TRBJ2-1,-,TRBV11-3
TGTGCCAGCAGTGAAGGGAGAGCGGGAGGGGGCGAGCAGTACTTC,CASSEGRAGGGEQYF,many,TRBJ2-7,TRBD2,TRBV2
TGCAGTGCTCCCGGACAGGGGCTTCCTCAGCCCCAGCATTTT,CSAPGQGLPQPQHF,many,TRBJ1-5,TRBD1,TRBV20-1
TGTGCCAGCAGCTCCCCGTACCCTCTGACTAGCGGGACGGACAATGAGCAGTTCTTC,CASSSPYPLTSGTDNEQFF,many,TRBJ2-1,TRBD2,TRBV7-9
TGTGCCAGCAGCTTCAATAGGGGGCTGGATACGCAGTATTTT,CASSFNRGLDTQYF,many,TRBJ2-3,TRBD1,TRBV7-2
TGTGCCAGCAGCACGTCCCTGAAAAGCTATGGCTACACCTTC,CASSTSLKSYGYTF,many,TRBJ1-2,-,TRBV7-2
TGTGCCAGCAGCCCCAGAGAAGAGACCCAGTACTTC,CASSPREETQYF,many,TRBJ2-5,-,TRBV7-2
TGTGCCAGCAGCTTAGCACCAGCGGGAGGGGGGAATGAGCAGTTCTTC,CASSLAPAGGGNEQFF,many,TRBJ2-1,TRBD2,TRBV7-2
TGTGCCAGCAGCACCGGGACAGGGAGGATGGAGACCCAGTACTTC,CASSTGTGRMETQYF,few,TRBJ2-5,TRBD1,TRBV7-3
TGTGCCAGCAGTTGGGCAGGGGGTGACGATACGCAGTATTTT,CASSWAGGDDTQYF,-,TRBJ2-3,TRBD1,TRBV27
TGCAGTGCTAGATCCCCGCGGGTGGGCCTGAACACTGAAGCTTTCTTT,CSARSPRVGLNTEAFF,many,TRBJ1-1,-,TRBV20-1